This T cell receptor beta chain derives from a study of post-analysis software for immune sequencing data. Study-wide results and caveats: Four to six TRBV segments were significantly more frequent in patients than in controls. TRBV5-6, TRBV5-1 and TRBV20-1 were among these segments.

This clonotype has ten or more counts. Its antigen is currently unknown. Unique molecular identifiers tagged the TCR beta cDNA libraries. Via MiXCR, TCRdb re-called the PCR reads, giving one row per CDR3 protein. The sample has a few hundred thousand distinct CDR3 sequences, 30% to 45% seen once. The J segment lost 2 bases and the V segment lost 6 bases, leaving 2 bases of the junction unmatched. The CDR3 has 13 amino acids. The origin of this receptor is a girl aged 5-17 years with multiple sclerosis. V gene TRBV12-3 or TRBV12-4 combines with J gene TRBJ1-2; TRBD1 agrees at 8 bases. Material for sequencing was blood. CDR3 protein: CASSRDRNYGYTF. CDR3 bases: TGTGCCAGCAGCCGGGACAGGAACTATGGCTACACCTTC.